This T cell receptor beta chain was profiled in a study of CD8 T cells in ankylosing spondylitis. Study-wide results and limits: Past research had described some motif variants in reactive arthritis synovial fluid and blood.

Trimming at V came to 4 bases and at J to 0 bases, leaving 7 bases not matched to a gene. Germline-derived CDR1 and CDR2 are DFQATT and SNEGSKA (reference sequence). This CDR3 has 16 residues. Quantitative barcoded 5'-RACE was used to prepare TCR beta libraries. TCRdb re-called the 5' RACE reads with MiXCR, one entry per CDR3 protein. The table shows 200,000 to 300,000 distinct CDR3 sequences, with approximately 12% occurring only once. This clonotype was counted ten times or more. The antigen is undetermined. The sequence derives from a male donor with ankylosing spondylitis or in good health (not recorded which). The rearrangement uses TRBV20-1 and TRBJ2-7; 12 bases fit TRBD2. Input material: blood, either unsorted or a sorted T cell fraction (not recorded which). CDR3 sequence reads: CSAMTSGGTSSYEQYF. DNA of the CDR3: TGCAGTGCTATGACTAGCGGGGGCACATCCTCCTACGAGCAGTACTTC.